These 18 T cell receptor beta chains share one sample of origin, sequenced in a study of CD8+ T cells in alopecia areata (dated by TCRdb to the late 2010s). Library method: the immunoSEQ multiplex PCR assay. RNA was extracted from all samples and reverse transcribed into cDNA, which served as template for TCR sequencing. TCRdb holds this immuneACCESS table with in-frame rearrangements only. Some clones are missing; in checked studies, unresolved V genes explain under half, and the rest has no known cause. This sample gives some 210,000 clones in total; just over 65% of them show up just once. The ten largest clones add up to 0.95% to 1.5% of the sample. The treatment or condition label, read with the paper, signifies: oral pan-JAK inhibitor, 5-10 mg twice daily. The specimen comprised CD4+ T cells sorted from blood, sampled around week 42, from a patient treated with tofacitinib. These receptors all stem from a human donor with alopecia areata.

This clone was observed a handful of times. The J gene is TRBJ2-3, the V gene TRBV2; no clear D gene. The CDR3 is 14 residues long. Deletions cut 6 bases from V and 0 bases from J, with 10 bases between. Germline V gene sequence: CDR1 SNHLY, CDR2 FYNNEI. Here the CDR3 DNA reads TGTGCCAGCAGCGCCGTCGGCAGCACAGATACGCAGTATTTT. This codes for CASSAVGSTDTQYF. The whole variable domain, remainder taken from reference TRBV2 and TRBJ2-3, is EPEVTQTPSHQVTQMGQEVILRCVPISNHLYFYWYRQILGQKVEFLVSFYNNEISEKSEIFDDQFSVERPDGSNFTLKIRSTKLEDSAMYFCASSAVGSTDTQYFGPGTRLTVL.

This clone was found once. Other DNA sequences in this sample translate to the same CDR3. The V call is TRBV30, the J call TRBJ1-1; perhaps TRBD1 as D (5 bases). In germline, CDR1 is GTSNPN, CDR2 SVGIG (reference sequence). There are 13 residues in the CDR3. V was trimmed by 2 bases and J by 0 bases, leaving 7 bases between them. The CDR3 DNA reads TGTGCCTGGAGTCGGGGGGTGAACACTGAAGCTTTCTTT. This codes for CAWSRGVNTEAFF.

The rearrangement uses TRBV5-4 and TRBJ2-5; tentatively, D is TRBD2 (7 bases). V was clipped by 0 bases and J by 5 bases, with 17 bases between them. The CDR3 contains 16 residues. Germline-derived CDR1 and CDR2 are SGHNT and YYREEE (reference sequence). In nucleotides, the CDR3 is TGTGCCAGCAGCTTGGAGGTCGGGGGGCCCGCGGAGACCCAGTACTTC. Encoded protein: CASSLEVGGPAETQYF.

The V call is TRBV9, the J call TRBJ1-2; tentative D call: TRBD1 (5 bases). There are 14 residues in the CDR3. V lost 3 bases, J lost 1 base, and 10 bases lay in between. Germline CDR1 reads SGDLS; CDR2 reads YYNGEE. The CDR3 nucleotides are TGTGCCAGCAGCGGAGAGACAGTTAACTATGGCTACACCTTC. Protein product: CASSGETVNYGYTF. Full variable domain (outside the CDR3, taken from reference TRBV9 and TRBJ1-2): DSGVTQTPKHLITATGQRVTLRCSPRSGDLSVYWYQQSLDQGLQFLIQYYNGEERAKGNILERFSAQQFPDLHSELNLSSLELGDSALYFCASSGETVNYGYTFGSGTRLTVV.

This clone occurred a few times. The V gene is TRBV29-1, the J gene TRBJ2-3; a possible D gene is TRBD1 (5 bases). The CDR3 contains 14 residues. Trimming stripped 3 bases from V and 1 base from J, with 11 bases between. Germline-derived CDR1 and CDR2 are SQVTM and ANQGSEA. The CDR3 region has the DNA TGCAGCGTTGATCCAGGGCTAGGCACAGATACGCAGTATTTT. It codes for CSVDPGLGTDTQYF.

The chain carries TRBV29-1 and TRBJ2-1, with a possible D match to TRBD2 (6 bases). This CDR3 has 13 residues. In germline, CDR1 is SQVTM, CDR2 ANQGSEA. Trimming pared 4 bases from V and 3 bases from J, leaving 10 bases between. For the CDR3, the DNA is TGCAGCGTTGGGACTACATTCTACAATGAGCAGTTCTTC. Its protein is CSVGTTFYNEQFF.

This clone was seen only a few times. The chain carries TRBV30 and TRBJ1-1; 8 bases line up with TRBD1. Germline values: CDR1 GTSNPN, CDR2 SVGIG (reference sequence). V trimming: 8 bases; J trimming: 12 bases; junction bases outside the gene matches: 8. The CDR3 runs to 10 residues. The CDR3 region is CAGVRTGPFF. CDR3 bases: TGTGCCGGGGTCCGGACAGGGCCTTTCTTT. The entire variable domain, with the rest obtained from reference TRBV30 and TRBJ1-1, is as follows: SQTIHQWPATLVQPVGSPLSLECTVEGTSNPNLYWYRQAAGRGLQLLFYSVGIGQISSEVPQNLSASRPQDRQFILSSKKLLLSDSGFYLCAGVRTGPFFGQGTRLTVV.

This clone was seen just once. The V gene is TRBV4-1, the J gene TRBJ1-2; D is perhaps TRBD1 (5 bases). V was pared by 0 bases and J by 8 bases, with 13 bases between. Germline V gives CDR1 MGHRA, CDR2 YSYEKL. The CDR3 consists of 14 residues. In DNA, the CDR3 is TGCGCCAGCAGCCAAGAATTTCGGGGGACCGGCTACACCTTC. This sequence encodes CASSQEFRGTGYTF.

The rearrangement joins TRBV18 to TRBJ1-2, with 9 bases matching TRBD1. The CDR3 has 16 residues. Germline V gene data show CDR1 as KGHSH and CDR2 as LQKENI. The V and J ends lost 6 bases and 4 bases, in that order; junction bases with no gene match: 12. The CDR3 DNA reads TGTGCCAGCTCTCAAGAGTCCGGGACAGGGTCCTATGGCTACACCTTC. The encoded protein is CASSQESGTGSYGYTF.

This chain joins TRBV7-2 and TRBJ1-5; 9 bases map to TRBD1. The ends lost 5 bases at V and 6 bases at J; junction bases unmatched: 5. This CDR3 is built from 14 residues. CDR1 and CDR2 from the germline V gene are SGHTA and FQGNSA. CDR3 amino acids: CASSLTGGGQPQHF. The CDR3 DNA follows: TGTGCCAGCAGCCTGACAGGGGGTGGTCAGCCCCAGCATTTT.

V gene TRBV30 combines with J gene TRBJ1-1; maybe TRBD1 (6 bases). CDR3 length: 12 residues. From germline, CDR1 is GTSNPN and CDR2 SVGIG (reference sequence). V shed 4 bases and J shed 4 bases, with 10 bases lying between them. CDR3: CAWNRGTTEAFF. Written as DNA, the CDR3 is TGTGCCTGGAATAGGGGGACCACTGAAGCTTTCTTT.

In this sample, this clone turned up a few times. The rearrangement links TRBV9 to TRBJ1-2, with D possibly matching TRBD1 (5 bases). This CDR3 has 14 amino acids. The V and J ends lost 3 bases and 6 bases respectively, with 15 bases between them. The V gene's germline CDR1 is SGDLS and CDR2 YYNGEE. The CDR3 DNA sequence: TGTGCCAGCAGCGGGGGACGGAGGACTGATGGCTACACCTTC. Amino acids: CASSGGRRTDGYTF.

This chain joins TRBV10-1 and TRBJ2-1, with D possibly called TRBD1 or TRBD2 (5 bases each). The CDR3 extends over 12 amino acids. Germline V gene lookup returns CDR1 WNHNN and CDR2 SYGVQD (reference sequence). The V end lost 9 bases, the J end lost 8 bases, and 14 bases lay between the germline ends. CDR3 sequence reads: CASQGLGDEQFF. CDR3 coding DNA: TGCGCCAGTCAGGGTTTGGGGGATGAGCAGTTCTTC.

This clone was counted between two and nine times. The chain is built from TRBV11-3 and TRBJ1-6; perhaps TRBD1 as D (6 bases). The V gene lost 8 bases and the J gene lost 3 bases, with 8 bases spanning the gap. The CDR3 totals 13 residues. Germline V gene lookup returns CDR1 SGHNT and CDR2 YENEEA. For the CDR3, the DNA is TGTGCCAGCTCGACAGGCTATAATTCACCCCTCCACTTT. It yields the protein CASSTGYNSPLHF.

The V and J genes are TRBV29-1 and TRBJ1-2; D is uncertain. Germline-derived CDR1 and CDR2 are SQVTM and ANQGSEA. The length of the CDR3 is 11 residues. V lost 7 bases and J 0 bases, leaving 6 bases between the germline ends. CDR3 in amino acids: CSASANYGYTF. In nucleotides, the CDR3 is TGCAGCGCATCGGCTAACTATGGCTACACCTTC.

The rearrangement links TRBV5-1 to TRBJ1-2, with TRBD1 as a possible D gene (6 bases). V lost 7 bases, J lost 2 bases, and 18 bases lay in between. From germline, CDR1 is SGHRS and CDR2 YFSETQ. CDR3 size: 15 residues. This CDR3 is CASRSIGGANYGYTF. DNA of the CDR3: TGCGCCAGCCGCAGCATCGGGGGGGCGAACTATGGCTACACCTTC.

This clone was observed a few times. The CDR3 region has the DNA TGTGCCAGCAGCTTAGGGGGTGAGCAGTTCTTC. Protein sequence: CASSLGGEQFF. This chain connects TRBV11-3 to TRBJ2-1; D ambiguous. CDR1 is SGHNT, CDR2 YENEEA, per germline. V lost 1 base and J 9 bases, leaving 4 bases between the germline ends. CDR3 size: 11 residues.

CDR3: CASIPLGGLAGAYEQYF. The CDR3 DNA reads as TGTGCCAGCATCCCTCTGGGGGGACTAGCGGGAGCCTACGAGCAGTACTTC. This chain joins TRBV27 and TRBJ2-7, with 14 bases lining up with TRBD2. CDR1 MNHEY and CDR2 SMNVEV come from the germline V gene (reference sequence). The length of the CDR3 is 17 residues. The trim removed 7 bases at V and 2 bases at J, leaving 10 bases unmatched.